Described below is a single T cell receptor beta chain sequence and its context. Its specificity is not known. Some clones are missing from TCRdb's copy, which holds only in-frame ones; the method was immunoSEQ multiplex PCR. The data show more than 45,000 clones, over 85% seen once. Germline CDR1 SGHRS, CDR2 YFSETQ. The CDR3 runs 20 residues. V was clipped by 1 base and J by 0 bases; unmatched bases: 9. This entry belongs to a study of identifying expanded T cells in peripheral blood. Study outcomes and limitations: Approximately 1.1 clones differed between technical replicates, versus about 15 and 19 over time.

The genes are TRBV5-1 and TRBJ2-6; TRBD1 agrees at 11 bases. The origin of this receptor is a person aged 18 to 70 in good health. Material: blood. Here the CDR3 DNA reads TGCGCCAGCAGCTTGACGAAGTTGGGACAGGGGGTCTCTGGGGCCAACGTCCTGACTTTC. Its translation: CASSLTKLGQGVSGANVLTF.